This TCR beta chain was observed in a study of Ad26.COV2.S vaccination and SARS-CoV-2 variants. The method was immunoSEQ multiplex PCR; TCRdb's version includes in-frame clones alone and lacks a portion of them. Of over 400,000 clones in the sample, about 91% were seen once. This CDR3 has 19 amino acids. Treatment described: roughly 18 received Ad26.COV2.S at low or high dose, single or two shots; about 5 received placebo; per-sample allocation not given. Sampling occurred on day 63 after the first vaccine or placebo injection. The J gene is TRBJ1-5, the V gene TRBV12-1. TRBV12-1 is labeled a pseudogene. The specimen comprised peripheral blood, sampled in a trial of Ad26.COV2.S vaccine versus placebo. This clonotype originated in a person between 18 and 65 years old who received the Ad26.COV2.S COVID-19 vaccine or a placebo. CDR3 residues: CASSFVQTVWGYSNQPQHF. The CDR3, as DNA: TGTGCCAGCAGCTTTGTACAGACCGTCTGGGGGTATAGCAATCAGCCCCAGCATTTT.